Listed below are T cell receptor beta chains from one sample, sequenced in a study of T cell clones after liver transplantation. The repertoire was sequenced with immunoSEQ multiplex PCR; TCRdb's copy has only in-frame clones and lacks some. This table has 60,000 or so clones, 70% to 75% appearing once. Sequenced here: CD4+ T cells from blood, sampled at the 22-month timepoint. The receptors stem from a human patient who received a liver transplant. The T cells may partly be graft donor cells. The CDR3 runs from the conserved cysteine through the conserved F or W. D genes are given only for firm matches. Some rows have no size entry. The others give once, few or many, or a class for an expanded clone.

V	J	D	size	DNA	CDR3
TRBV2	TRBJ1-1	TRBD1	once	TGTGCCAGCAGTGTCCCCCCAGCAGGGGGGTACACTGAAGCTTTCTTT	CASSVPPAGGYTEAFF
TRBV18	TRBJ1-3	.	.	TGTGCCAGCTCACCACCCGGACAGTCCGGAAACACCATATATTTT	CASSPPGQSGNTIYF
TRBV4-1	TRBJ2-7	TRBD1	few	TGCGCCAGCAGCCAACGGCAGGGGGTATTGCCCTACGAGCAGTACTTC	CASSQRQGVLPYEQYF
TRBV7-3	TRBJ2-5	.	.	TGTGCCAGCAGCTTTTCCGGAGAGACCCAGTACTTC	CASSFSGETQYF
TRBV19	TRBJ2-7	TRBD1	.	TGTGCCAGTAGTACCGGGACAGCCCCAACCTACGAGCAGTACTTC	CASSTGTAPTYEQYF
TRBV9	TRBJ1-2	TRBD1	.	TGTGCCAGCAGCCCCCGACAGGGAGTCTATGGCTACACCTTC	CASSPRQGVYGYTF
TRBV2	TRBJ1-2	.	few	TGTGCCAGCAGTGAACAGGGTCGGGACTATGGCTACACCTTC	CASSEQGRDYGYTF
TRBV5-4	TRBJ1-6	TRBD1	.	TGTGCCAGCAGCTTGGGGACAGGGGTTCCACCCCTCCACTTT	CASSLGTGVPPLHF
TRBV29-1	TRBJ2-2	TRBD1	.	TGCAGCGTTAGGACAGGGTATTGGTCCGGGGAGCTGTTTTTT	CSVRTGYWSGELFF
TRBV28	TRBJ1-2	TRBD1	.	TGTGCCAGCAGTTACGGACAGGGGTCCTATGGCTACACCTTC	CASSYGQGSYGYTF